The source of this TCR beta chain is a study of cytomegalovirus exposure and HLA in healthy donors. Trimming at V came to 5 bases and at J to 4 bases, leaving 5 bases not matched to a gene. This CDR3 region has 15 residues. Germline lookup yields CDR1 MNHEY and CDR2 SMNVEV (reference sequence). Study conclusions and caveats: A later analysis associated under 20,000 TCR beta sequences with HLA alleles at a 0.05 false discovery rate.

The PCR ran on 60 Vbeta and 13 Jbeta primers. Repertoires were generated with immunoSEQ multiplex PCR, while TCRdb's copy carries only in-frame clones and drops some. The table has tens of thousands of clones, about 80% seen once; the top ten hold 45% to 60%. Comments on this clone: Its specificity is unknown.

The TCR originated in a man aged 50-60 years in good health and CMV-seropositive. This chain links TRBV27 with TRBJ1-6; 7 bases are a match to TRBD1. Sequencing was performed on PBMCs. CDR3 in DNA: TGTGCCAGCAGTCCGCAGACAGGGTATAATTCACCCCTCCACTTT. Translation: CASSPQTGYNSPLHF.